These T cell receptor beta chains were read from a single sample in a study of blood T cell repertoires in COVID-19. Profiling relied on immunoSEQ multiplex PCR, and the TCRdb table lists in-frame clones only, not all of them. The sample consists of 40,000 to 50,000 clones, more than 70% of them appearing once. Sequencing was performed on peripheral blood. The receptors stem from a woman aged 55-70 years with acute or convalescent COVID-19. The CDR3 runs from the conserved cysteine through the conserved F or W. The D gene is left open where the match is weak. A clone size is listed for some rows: how often the clone was seen (once, few, many), or a class if it is expanded.

DNA | CDR3 | size | D | J | V
TGTGCCAGCAGCTTAGACAGGAGAGGCTACACCTTC | CASSLDRRGYTF | . | . | TRBJ1-2 | TRBV7-9
TGTGCCAGCAGTTTATCTCGGAACACTGAAGCTTTCTTT | CASSLSRNTEAFF | few | . | TRBJ1-1 | TRBV27
TGTGCCAGCAGCTCAATGGGAGGCAGATCTGGCGGCTACACCTTC | CASSSMGGRSGGYTF | . | . | TRBJ1-2 | TRBV7-9
TGTGCCAGCAGTTCCCCCCAACAGGGTACCTCTAGCACAGATACGCAGTATTTT | CASSSPQQGTSSTDTQYF | . | . | TRBJ2-3 | TRBV6-2/TRBV6-3
TGCGCCAGCAGCAGACGACGGGGCACTGAAGCTTTCTTT | CASSRRRGTEAFF | . | . | TRBJ1-1 | TRBV5-1
TGTGCCAGCAGGCCTATCCGCGGGATACATGGCTACACCTTC | CASRPIRGIHGYTF | . | . | TRBJ1-2 | TRBV9
TGTGCCAGCAGTGAGGGAGTATATGGCTACACCTTC | CASSEGVYGYTF | . | . | TRBJ1-2 | TRBV2
TGCAGTGCGAATATGAGTGAAGCTTTCTTT | CSANMSEAFF | . | . | TRBJ1-1 | TRBV20-1
TGTGCTAGTGGTTTCCTCGGGACAGGTGGCTCCTACGAGCAGTACTTC | CASGFLGTGGSYEQYF | . | TRBD1 | TRBJ2-7 | TRBV12-5
TGTGCCACCAGCAGGGAACAGAGACCAGGACAGCCCCAGCATTTT | CATSREQRPGQPQHF | once | . | TRBJ1-5 | TRBV15
TGTGCCAGCAGCCAGCAACGGGGACAGGGAATGGGCAATCAGCCCCAGCATTTT | CASSQQRGQGMGNQPQHF | . | TRBD1 | TRBJ1-5 | TRBV4-2
TGTGCCAGCAGCCTCCTGACAGGAACTGAAGCTTTCTTT | CASSLLTGTEAFF | . | . | TRBJ1-1 | TRBV14
TGTGCCAGCAGTCAGCGGGGACAGGGCCCCTACGAGCAGTACTTC | CASSQRGQGPYEQYF | few | TRBD1 | TRBJ2-7 | TRBV14
TGCGCCAGCAGTCCGGGAGGAGAGGGCACTGAAGCTTTCTTT | CASSPGGEGTEAFF | . | . | TRBJ1-1 | TRBV5-1
TGTGCCAGCAGTGTCGGACTAGTGGGTAAGAATGAGCAGTTCTTC | CASSVGLVGKNEQFF | . | TRBD2 | TRBJ2-1 | TRBV25-1
TGTGCCAGCAGTGAACCGTACAGGGAAGGGGCCTCTGGGGCCAACGTCCTGACTTTC | CASSEPYREGASGANVLTF | once | . | TRBJ2-6 | TRBV6-1
TGTGCCAGCTCACAGGGGACAGGACACACTGAAGCTTTCTTT | CASSQGTGHTEAFF | . | TRBD1 | TRBJ1-1 | TRBV18
TGTGCCAGTACCACCCCCTCGCGCAGGGGCAATCAGCCCCAGCATTTT | CASTTPSRRGNQPQHF | . | . | TRBJ1-5 | TRBV19
TGTGCCAGCAGTTCGGTTTATAGAAAAAACACTGAAGCTTTCTTT | CASSSVYRKNTEAFF | . | . | TRBJ1-1 | TRBV28
TGTGCCAGCAGCTCGGGACAGGGGGACGCCTACGAGCAGTACTTC | CASSSGQGDAYEQYF | few | TRBD1 | TRBJ2-7 | TRBV6-5
TGTGCCAGCAGTGCGCGGTATGGCTACACCTTC | CASSARYGYTF | . | . | TRBJ1-2 | TRBV2
TGTGCCAGCAGCGTAGGTGGGCTTCGCACCGGGGAGCTGTTTTTT | CASSVGGLRTGELFF | . | . | TRBJ2-2 | TRBV9
TGTGCCAGCTCACCACGCCAGGGGGAAGCTTTCTTT | CASSPRQGEAFF | . | . | TRBJ1-1 | TRBV18
TGTGCCAGCTCACCACCCGGGACAGGAGGGACTGAAGCTTTCTTT | CASSPPGTGGTEAFF | . | TRBD1 | TRBJ1-1 | TRBV18
TGTGCCAGCTCACCAGACCGGGTAGGCCAGCCCCAGCATTTT | CASSPDRVGQPQHF | . | . | TRBJ1-5 | TRBV18
TGTGCCAGCAGACTAAACACTGAAGCTTTCTTT | CASRLNTEAFF | once | . | TRBJ1-1 | TRBV13
TGTGCCAGCAGTTTATTAACTAGCGGGTTAGAGACCCAGTACTTC | CASSLLTSGLETQYF | once | TRBD2 | TRBJ2-5 | TRBV27
TGTGCCAGCAGCCCATTCGGGGACAGGGGAAACGAGCAGTACTTC | CASSPFGDRGNEQYF | few | TRBD1 | TRBJ2-7 | TRBV7-9
TGTGCCAGCAGCTTAGGGACTAGCGGGGCTCCAATTCAGTACTTC | CASSLGTSGAPIQYF | . | TRBD2 | TRBJ2-4 | TRBV7-8
TGTGCCAGCAGTGAAGCGGCGGTCTACAATGAGCAGTTCTTC | CASSEAAVYNEQFF | . | . | TRBJ2-1 | TRBV6-1
TGTGCCAGTAGGACCGCAGGACAGGGCAATTCACCCCTCCACTTT | CASRTAGQGNSPLHF | . | TRBD1 | TRBJ1-6 | TRBV19